This T cell receptor beta chain was captured in a study of control samples from healthy donors and cancer patients. This table comes from immunoSEQ multiplex PCR, and its TCRdb copy is limited to in-frame clones, with some not included. The sample records about 150,000 clones, just under 95% being singletons. V was cut by 9 bases and J by 3 bases, with 12 bases left in between. This CDR3 region has 13 residues. Germline V lookup: CDR1 MNHEY, CDR2 SVGAGI. The receptor was derived from a man in his forties in good health. The sample comprised blood. The J gene is TRBJ1-5, the V gene TRBV6-5; no reliable D call. Written as DNA, the CDR3 is TGTGCCAGTGGGGAGGTACTCAATCAGCCCCAGCATTTT. Protein: CASGEVLNQPQHF.